Shown below are 21 T cell receptor beta chains from a single sample sequenced in a study of blood T cell repertoires in COVID-19. Produced via immunoSEQ multiplex PCR; TCRdb's table is partial and in-frame only. The table shows about 88,000 clones, with roughly 87% occurring only once. Sequenced: peripheral blood. The receptors stem from an older woman with COVID-19, enrolled during active disease.

The CDR3 DNA is TGTGCCAGCAGCCACCGTGGACAGGGCTACGAGCAGTACTTC. Amino acid sequence: CASSHRGQGYEQYF. This rearrangement joins TRBV14 to TRBJ2-7; 8 bases line up with TRBD1. The V and J ends lost 3 bases and 3 bases, in that order; junction bases with no gene match: 4. CDR3 length: 14 residues. Germline V CDR1 and CDR2: SGHDN, FVKESK.

Here the CDR3 DNA reads TGTGCCAGCACAATCCTTGGGACAGGGGCATCTGGGGCCAACGTCCTGACTTTC. It translates to CASTILGTGASGANVLTF. The rearrangement joins TRBV3-1 (or the pseudogene TRBV3-2) to TRBJ2-6; the match to TRBD1 covers 10 bases. This CDR3 has 18 residues. Germline V gene lookup returns CDR1 LGHDT and CDR2 YNNKEL (reference sequence). The V segment lost 7 bases and the J segment 1 base; nucleotides outside the gene matches: 10.

The genes are TRBV27 and TRBJ2-5; TRBD2 is a possible D gene (5 bases). The CDR3 is 13 residues long. Trimming pared 3 bases from V and 5 bases from J, leaving 10 bases between. The germline V gene encodes CDR1 MNHEY and CDR2 SMNVEV (reference sequence). The CDR3 is CASSLVKRETQYF. CDR3 sequence (DNA): TGTGCCAGCAGTTTGGTGAAGCGGGAGACCCAGTACTTC.

V is TRBV5-6 and J is TRBJ1-5; D gene uncertain. Germline V gene sequence: CDR1 SGHDT, CDR2 YYEEEE. CDR3 length: 15 amino acids. Trimming took off 1 base at V and 5 bases at J, with 13 bases between the two ends. For the CDR3, the DNA is TGTGCCAGCAGCTTGATGAGGGCCGCGGATCAGCCCCAGCATTTT. Amino acid sequence: CASSLMRAADQPQHF. Together with reference TRBV5-6 and TRBJ1-5, the CDR3 gives the full variable domain: DAGVTQSPTHLIKTRGQQVTLRCSPKSGHDTVSWYQQALGQGPQFIFQYYEEEERQRGNFPDRFSGHQFPNYSSELNVNALLLGDSALYLCASSLMRAADQPQHFGDGTRLSIL.

V is TRBV9 and J is TRBJ2-7; the D gene is possibly TRBD2 (7 bases). Per the germline V gene, CDR1 is SGDLS and CDR2 is YYNGEE. With 2 bases removed from V and 4 bases from J, the gap between germline ends came to 16 bases. CDR3 length equals 15 residues. Here the CDR3 DNA reads TGTGCCAGCAGCGTGTCGGGGGGCTTAGAATACGAGCAGTACTTC. Protein: CASSVSGGLEYEQYF.

The V call is TRBV6-2 or TRBV6-3, the J call TRBJ1-4; the D gene is possibly TRBD1 (5 bases). The CDR3 is 17 amino acids. The germline CDR1 and CDR2 sequences are MNHEY and SVGEGT. Trimming took 4 bases from V and 0 from J, leaving 15 bases between them. The CDR3 spells CASSSFKGPATNEKLFF. The DNA for the CDR3 is TGTGCCAGCAGTTCCTTTAAGGGGCCAGCAACTAATGAAAAACTGTTTTTT.

This sequence joins TRBV7-9 and TRBJ1-4; D might be TRBD1 (5 bases). V lost 6 bases and J lost 4, with 12 bases in between. This CDR3 region has 14 residues. Germline CDR1 reads SEHNR; CDR2 reads FQNEAQ (reference sequence). The CDR3 region is CASSSDTRNEKLFF. The DNA of the CDR3 is TGTGCCAGCAGTTCGGACACGCGTAATGAAAAACTGTTTTTT.

V and J are TRBV20-1 and TRBJ1-1, with TRBD1 identical over 9 bases. The V segment lost 8 bases and the J segment 5 bases; nucleotides outside the gene matches: 3. The CDR3 length is 11 residues. The germline V gene encodes CDR1 DFQATT and CDR2 SNEGSKA (reference sequence). The CDR3 loop reads CSYDRGTEAFF. CDR3 DNA sequence: TGCAGTTACGACAGGGGGACTGAAGCTTTCTTT.

The V gene is TRBV4-1, the J gene TRBJ1-2; no definite D call. Germline CDR1 MGHRA, CDR2 YSYEKL. The V and J ends lost 0 bases and 9 bases respectively, with 17 bases between them. CDR3 length: 15 residues. CDR3 DNA sequence: TGCGCCAGCAGCCAAGATTGGAATATAAGGGAGAGCTACACCTTC. This sequence encodes CASSQDWNIRESYTF.

In this sample, this clone turned up many times. V gene TRBV30 combines with J gene TRBJ2-1, with 7 bases lining up with TRBD1. The CDR3 has 13 amino acids. Germline values: CDR1 GTSNPN, CDR2 SVGIG (reference sequence). The V and J ends lost 4 bases and 3 bases, in that order; junction bases with no gene match: 3. CDR3 nucleotide sequence: TGTGCCTGGACCCAGGGGGACTACAATGAGCAGTTCTTC. This sequence encodes CAWTQGDYNEQFF.

A remark on this clone: The junction shows a germline mismatch at one end, possibly a read error. The chain uses TRBV15 and TRBJ2-4, with D tentatively TRBD1 (5 bases). This CDR3 is 12 amino acids long. From germline, CDR1 is LNHNV and CDR2 YYDKDF (reference sequence). In DNA, the CDR3 is TGTGCCACCAGTAGAGTCTCAGGGCCAAGCTACTTC. This sequence encodes CATSRVSGPSYF.

Note on this clone: The sample has other DNA sequences that encode this CDR3 too. This chain uses TRBV5-1 with TRBJ1-2; D perhaps matches TRBD1 (6 bases). Germline loops: CDR1 SGHRS, CDR2 YFSETQ. The CDR3 has 14 residues. V lost 0 bases, J lost 4 bases, and 10 bases lay in between. The CDR3 here is CASSLVTGPYGYTF. The CDR3 nucleotides are TGCGCCAGCAGCTTGGTAACAGGGCCCTATGGCTACACCTTC.

The chain combines TRBV6-2 or TRBV6-3 with TRBJ2-3, with 9 bases aligning to TRBD2. The germline CDR1 and CDR2 sequences are MNHEY and SVGEGT. The V gene end was trimmed by 2 bases and the J gene end by 5 bases; junction bases not matched to a gene: 11. The CDR3 loop spans 17 amino acids. In DNA, the CDR3 is TGTGCCAGCAGTTACCCCTTTGCGGGGGGGCCAAGAGATACGCAGTATTTT. Encoded protein: CASSYPFAGGPRDTQYF.

This clone was found once. V gene TRBV5-1 combines with J gene TRBJ1-2; 11 bases agree with TRBD1. The CDR3 runs 15 residues. Germline CDR1 SGHRS, CDR2 YFSETQ. V was pared by 7 bases and J by 8 bases, with 13 bases of the junction left unmatched. This chain's CDR3 is CASSPADRGPWGYTF. The CDR3 nucleotides are TGCGCCAGCTCCCCCGCGGACAGGGGGCCTTGGGGCTACACCTTC.

This clone was counted a few times. The chain joins TRBV6-6 to TRBJ1-4, with D possibly being TRBD1 (6 bases). The CDR3 spans 12 residues. CDR1 MNHNY and CDR2 SVGAGI come from the germline V gene (reference sequence). V was cut by 7 bases and J by 8 bases, with 11 bases left in between. The CDR3 DNA follows: TGTGCCAGCACCAGGGGAGACGAAAAACTGTTTTTT. Its translation: CASTRGDEKLFF.

V is TRBV2 and J is TRBJ1-3, with D uncertain. Germline V gene data show CDR1 as SNHLY and CDR2 as FYNNEI. The CDR3 loop spans 13 amino acids. V lost 7 bases and J 8 bases, leaving 15 bases between the germline ends. CDR3: CASIEGSWDTIYF. In DNA, the CDR3 is TGTGCCAGCATCGAGGGATCTTGGGACACCATATATTTT.

The chain couples TRBV3-1 (or the pseudogene TRBV3-2) to TRBJ1-6; TRBD1 aligns across 9 bases. Germline trimming cut 7 bases from V and 9 bases from J; bases unmatched to any gene: 4. The germline gives CDR1 LGHDT, CDR2 YNNKEL (reference sequence). This CDR3 spans 13 amino acids. DNA for the CDR3: TGTGCCAGCAAGGGGACAGGGTTTTCACCCCTCCACTTT. Its protein product is CASKGTGFSPLHF.

The rearrangement joins TRBV30 to TRBJ2-1; tentative D call: TRBD2 (6 bases). The length of the CDR3 is 13 residues. The germline V gene has CDR1 GTSNPN and CDR2 SVGIG (reference sequence). V lost 3 bases and J lost 2, with 8 bases in between. The CDR3 loop is CAWSRGTYNEQFF. For the CDR3, the DNA is TGTGCCTGGAGCCGGGGGACCTACAATGAGCAGTTCTTC.

The V call is TRBV7-2, the J call TRBJ1-5; D is perhaps TRBD1 (6 bases). The CDR3 has 15 residues. Germline V lookup: CDR1 SGHTA, CDR2 FQGNSA. V was shortened by 2 bases and J by 6 bases, with 14 bases between the two germline ends. DNA for the CDR3: TGTGCCAGCAGCTTAAGTGCTCAGGGGCGTCAGCCCCAGCATTTT. Residues: CASSLSAQGRQPQHF.

This chain joins TRBV7-9 and TRBJ2-3; D remains ambiguous. The CDR3 consists of 14 residues. The germline CDR1 and CDR2 sequences are SEHNR and FQNEAQ (reference sequence). V gave up 1 base and J gave up 2 bases, with 7 bases separating them. CDR3 residues: CASSLVLLTDTQYF. The CDR3 DNA follows: TGTGCCAGCAGCTTAGTATTACTCACAGATACGCAGTATTTT. Using reference TRBV7-9 and TRBJ2-3 for the parts outside the CDR3, the full variable domain is DTGVSQNPRHKITKRGQNVTFRCDPISEHNRLYWYRQTLGQGPEFLTYFQNEAQLEKSRLLSDRFSAERPKGSFSTLEIQRTEQGDSAMYLCASSLVLLTDTQYFGPGTRLTVL.

The chain combines TRBV7-8 with TRBJ1-1; no reliable D call. Trimming took off 1 base at V and 4 bases at J, with 10 bases between the two ends. Germline CDR1 SGHVS, CDR2 FQNEAQ. CDR3 length equals 14 residues. The CDR3 DNA follows: TGTGCCAGCAGCTTAGATCAGTATGGCACTGAAGCTTTCTTT. It yields the protein CASSLDQYGTEAFF.